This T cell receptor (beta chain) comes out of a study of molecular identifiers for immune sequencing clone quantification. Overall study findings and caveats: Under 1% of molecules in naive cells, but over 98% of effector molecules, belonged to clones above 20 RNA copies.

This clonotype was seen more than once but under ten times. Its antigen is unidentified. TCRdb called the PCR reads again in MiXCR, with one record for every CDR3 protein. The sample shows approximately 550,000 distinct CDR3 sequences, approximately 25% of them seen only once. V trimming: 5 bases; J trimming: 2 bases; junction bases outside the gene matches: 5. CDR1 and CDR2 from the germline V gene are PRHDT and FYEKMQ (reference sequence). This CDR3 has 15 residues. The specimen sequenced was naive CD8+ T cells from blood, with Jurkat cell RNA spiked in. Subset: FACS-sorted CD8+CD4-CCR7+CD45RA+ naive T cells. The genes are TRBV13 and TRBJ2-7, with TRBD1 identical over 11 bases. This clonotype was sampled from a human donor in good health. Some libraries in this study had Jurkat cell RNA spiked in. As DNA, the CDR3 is TGTGCCAGCAGCATGGGACAGGGGGGCACCTACGAGCAGTACTTC. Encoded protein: CASSMGQGGTYEQYF.